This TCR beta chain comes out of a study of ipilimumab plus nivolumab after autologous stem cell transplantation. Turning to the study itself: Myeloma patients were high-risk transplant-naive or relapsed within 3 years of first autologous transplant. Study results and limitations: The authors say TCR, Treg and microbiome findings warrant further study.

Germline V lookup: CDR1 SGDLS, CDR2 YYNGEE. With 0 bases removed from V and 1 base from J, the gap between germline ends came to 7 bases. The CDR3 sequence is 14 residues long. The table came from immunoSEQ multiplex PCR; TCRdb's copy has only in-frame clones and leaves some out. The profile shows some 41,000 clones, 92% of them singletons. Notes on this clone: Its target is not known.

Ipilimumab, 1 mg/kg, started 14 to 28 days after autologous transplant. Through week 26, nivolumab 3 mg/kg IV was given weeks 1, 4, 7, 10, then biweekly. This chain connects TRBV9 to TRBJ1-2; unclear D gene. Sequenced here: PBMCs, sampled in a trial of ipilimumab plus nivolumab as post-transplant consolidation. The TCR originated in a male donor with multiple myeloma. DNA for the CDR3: TGTGCCAGCAGCGTAGACGGGGATAACTATGGCTACACCTTC. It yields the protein CASSVDGDNYGYTF.